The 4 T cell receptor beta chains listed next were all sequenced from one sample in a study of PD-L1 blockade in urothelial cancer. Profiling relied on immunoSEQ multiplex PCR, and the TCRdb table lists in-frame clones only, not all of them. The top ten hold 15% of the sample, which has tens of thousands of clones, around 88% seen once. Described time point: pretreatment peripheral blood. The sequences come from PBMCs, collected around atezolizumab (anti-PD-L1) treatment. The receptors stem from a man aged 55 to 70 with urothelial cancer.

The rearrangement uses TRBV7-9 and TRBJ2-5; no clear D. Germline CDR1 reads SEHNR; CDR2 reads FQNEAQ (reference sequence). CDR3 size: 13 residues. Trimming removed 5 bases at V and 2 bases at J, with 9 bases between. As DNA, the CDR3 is TGTGCCAGCAGCCGACTGAGTCAAGAGACCCAGTACTTC. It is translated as CASSRLSQETQYF.

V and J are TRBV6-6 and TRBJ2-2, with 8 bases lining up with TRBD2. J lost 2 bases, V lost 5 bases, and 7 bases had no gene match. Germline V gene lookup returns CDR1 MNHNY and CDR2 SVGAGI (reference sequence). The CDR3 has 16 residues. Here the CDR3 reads CASSKSGGPNTGELFF. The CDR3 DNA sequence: TGTGCCAGCAGTAAGAGCGGGGGCCCCAACACCGGGGAGCTGTTTTTT.

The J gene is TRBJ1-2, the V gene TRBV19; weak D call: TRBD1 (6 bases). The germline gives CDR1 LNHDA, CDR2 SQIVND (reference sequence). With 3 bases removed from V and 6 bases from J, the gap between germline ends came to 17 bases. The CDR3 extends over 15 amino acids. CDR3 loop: CASSMALQPGDGYTF. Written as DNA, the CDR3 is TGTGCCAGTAGTATGGCCCTTCAACCAGGGGATGGCTACACCTTC. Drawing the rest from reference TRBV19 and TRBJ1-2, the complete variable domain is DGGITQSPKYLFRKEGQNVTLSCEQNLNHDAMYWYRQDPGQGLRLIYYSQIVNDFQKGDIAEGYSVSREKKESFPLTVTSAQKNPTAFYLCASSMALQPGDGYTFGSGTRLTVV.

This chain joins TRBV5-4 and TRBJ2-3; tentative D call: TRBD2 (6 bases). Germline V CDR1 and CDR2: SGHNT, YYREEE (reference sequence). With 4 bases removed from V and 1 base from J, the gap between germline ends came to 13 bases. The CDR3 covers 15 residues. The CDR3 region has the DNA TGTGCCAGCAGCCCGGGACTGATAGGCACAGATACGCAGTATTTT. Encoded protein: CASSPGLIGTDTQYF.